This is a list of T cell receptor beta chains from one sample in a study of blood T cell repertoires in COVID-19. Data came from immunoSEQ multiplex PCR; TCRdb stores just in-frame clones and leaves some out. This sample has about 62,000 clones, with just under 95% found just once. Sequences were obtained from peripheral blood. All receptors come from a human donor in a cohort sampled during active COVID-19. The CDR3 runs from the conserved cysteine through the conserved F or W. A D gene is named only where the DNA matches it firmly. Size is stated for part of the rows, as once, few or many counts, or as a class when the clone is expanded.

clone_size: .
d_call: .
v_call: TRBV30
j_call: TRBJ1-2
cdr3_aa: CAWRVYSNYGYTF
cdr3_nt: TGTGCCTGGAGAGTATACTCTAACTATGGCTACACCTTC

clone_size: .
d_call: TRBD1
v_call: TRBV16
j_call: TRBJ2-4
cdr3_aa: CASRHRTGNNQYF
cdr3_nt: TGTGCCAGTCGTCATCGGACAGGGAATAATCAGTACTTC

clone_size: .
d_call: TRBD2
v_call: TRBV11-3
j_call: TRBJ2-1
cdr3_aa: CASSSQPGLAGLVEQFF
cdr3_nt: TGTGCCAGCAGCTCGCAACCGGGACTAGCGGGATTGGTTGAGCAGTTCTTC

clone_size: .
d_call: .
v_call: TRBV2
j_call: TRBJ2-3
cdr3_aa: CASSVERKRTDTQYF
cdr3_nt: TGTGCCAGCAGTGTAGAGCGGAAACGCACAGATACGCAGTATTTT

clone_size: .
d_call: TRBD2
v_call: TRBV4-3
j_call: TRBJ2-1
cdr3_aa: CASSRTSGRGNNEQFF
cdr3_nt: TGCGCCAGCAGTAGGACTAGCGGGAGAGGAAACAATGAGCAGTTCTTC

clone_size: .
d_call: .
v_call: TRBV9
j_call: TRBJ2-5
cdr3_aa: CASSPWAGEETQYF
cdr3_nt: TGTGCCAGCAGCCCGTGGGCAGGGGAAGAGACCCAGTACTTC

clone_size: .
d_call: TRBD2
v_call: TRBV11-3
j_call: TRBJ2-1
cdr3_aa: CASSQGLAGGPEQFF
cdr3_nt: TGTGCCAGCAGTCAAGGACTAGCGGGGGGGCCTGAGCAGTTCTTC

clone_size: few
d_call: .
v_call: TRBV18
j_call: TRBJ1-1
cdr3_aa: CASSPSVVMNTEAFF
cdr3_nt: TGTGCCAGCTCACCTTCGGTGGTGATGAACACTGAAGCTTTCTTT

clone_size: .
d_call: .
v_call: TRBV3-1/TRBV3-2
j_call: TRBJ1-4
cdr3_aa: CASSPPGVNEKLFF
cdr3_nt: TGTGCCAGCAGTCCTCCAGGCGTAAATGAAAAACTGTTTTTT

clone_size: .
d_call: TRBD1
v_call: TRBV6-2/TRBV6-3
j_call: TRBJ2-1
cdr3_aa: CASSPQTGGVKYEQFF
cdr3_nt: TGTGCCAGCAGTCCACAGACAGGGGGCGTAAAGTATGAGCAGTTCTTC

clone_size: .
d_call: .
v_call: TRBV12-3/TRBV12-4
j_call: TRBJ1-1
cdr3_aa: CASSFEGTEAFF
cdr3_nt: TGTGCCAGCAGTTTCGAGGGAACTGAAGCTTTCTTT

clone_size: .
d_call: TRBD2
v_call: TRBV27
j_call: TRBJ2-7
cdr3_aa: CASSSIGTSGTGAKQYF
cdr3_nt: TGTGCCAGCAGTAGTATCGGGACTAGCGGGACGGGCGCCAAGCAGTACTTC

clone_size: few
d_call: TRBD2
v_call: TRBV7-2
j_call: TRBJ2-3
cdr3_aa: CAVSGTSGGTDTQYF
cdr3_nt: TGTGCCGTATCCGGGACTAGCGGGGGGACAGATACGCAGTATTTT

clone_size: .
d_call: .
v_call: TRBV14
j_call: TRBJ2-7
cdr3_aa: CASSQGAGYEQYF
cdr3_nt: TGTGCCAGCAGCCAAGGGGCTGGGTACGAGCAGTACTTC

clone_size: .
d_call: TRBD2
v_call: TRBV15
j_call: TRBJ2-7
cdr3_aa: CATSILADPYEQYF
cdr3_nt: TGTGCCACCAGCATACTAGCGGACCCCTACGAGCAGTACTTC

clone_size: once
d_call: TRBD2
v_call: TRBV4-1
j_call: TRBJ2-1
cdr3_aa: CASSQGNAGGYGREQFF
cdr3_nt: TGCGCCAGCAGCCAAGGGAACGCGGGGGGGTATGGTAGGGAGCAGTTCTTC

clone_size: .
d_call: .
v_call: TRBV6-5
j_call: TRBJ1-2
cdr3_aa: CASSYSSGKLGYTF
cdr3_nt: TGTGCCAGCAGTTACTCGTCGGGGAAGCTTGGCTACACCTTC

clone_size: .
d_call: TRBD1
v_call: TRBV5-1
j_call: TRBJ1-2
cdr3_aa: CASTEGQGQGYTF
cdr3_nt: TGCGCCAGCACCGAAGGACAGGGGCAAGGCTACACCTTC

clone_size: .
d_call: TRBD1
v_call: TRBV10-3
j_call: TRBJ1-1
cdr3_aa: CAISESTGMSEAFF
cdr3_nt: TGTGCCATCAGTGAGTCGACAGGGATGTCTGAAGCTTTCTTT

clone_size: .
d_call: TRBD2
v_call: TRBV9
j_call: TRBJ2-1
cdr3_aa: CASSVAPQGLAGVGNEQFF
cdr3_nt: TGTGCCAGCAGCGTAGCCCCCCAGGGACTAGCGGGAGTGGGGAATGAGCAGTTCTTC

clone_size: few
d_call: TRBD1
v_call: TRBV7-3
j_call: TRBJ2-2
cdr3_aa: CASSLGQGHVGELFF
cdr3_nt: TGTGCCAGCAGCTTAGGACAGGGGCATGTCGGGGAGCTGTTTTTT

clone_size: .
d_call: .
v_call: TRBV9
j_call: TRBJ1-6
cdr3_aa: CASSVGQGGSPLHF
cdr3_nt: TGTGCCAGCAGCGTAGGGCAGGGAGGTTCACCCCTCCACTTT

clone_size: .
d_call: .
v_call: TRBV19
j_call: TRBJ1-2
cdr3_aa: CASTPQTGLANYGYTF
cdr3_nt: TGTGCCAGTACCCCCCAGACCGGGTTAGCTAACTATGGCTACACCTTC

clone_size: .
d_call: .
v_call: TRBV7-9
j_call: TRBJ1-2
cdr3_aa: CASSLEPGLSYGYTF
cdr3_nt: TGTGCCAGCAGCTTAGAGCCAGGGCTTAGCTATGGCTACACCTTC

clone_size: .
d_call: TRBD1
v_call: TRBV7-9
j_call: TRBJ2-7
cdr3_aa: CASSVRRWDRGYEQYF
cdr3_nt: TGTGCCAGCAGCGTACGCCGCTGGGACAGGGGTTACGAGCAGTACTTC

clone_size: .
d_call: .
v_call: TRBV12-3/TRBV12-4
j_call: TRBJ2-3
cdr3_aa: CASRWRDTQYF
cdr3_nt: TGTGCCAGCAGGTGGAGGGATACGCAGTATTTT

clone_size: .
d_call: TRBD1
v_call: TRBV30
j_call: TRBJ2-5
cdr3_aa: CAWSEQGAYLQAETQYF
cdr3_nt: TGTGCCTGGAGCGAACAGGGGGCATACTTGCAAGCGGAGACCCAGTACTTC

clone_size: .
d_call: TRBD2
v_call: TRBV25-1
j_call: TRBJ2-7
cdr3_aa: CASTWGGDYEQYF
cdr3_nt: TGTGCCAGCACCTGGGGGGGAGACTACGAGCAGTACTTC

clone_size: .
d_call: .
v_call: TRBV7-2
j_call: TRBJ1-1
cdr3_aa: CASSLGAGAEAFF
cdr3_nt: TGTGCCAGCAGCTTGGGGGCGGGGGCTGAAGCTTTCTTT

clone_size: .
d_call: TRBD2
v_call: TRBV3-1/TRBV3-2
j_call: TRBJ2-3
cdr3_aa: CASSPRGGGVSDTQYF
cdr3_nt: TGTGCCAGCAGCCCTAGGGGCGGGGGAGTTTCGGATACGCAGTATTTT

clone_size: few
d_call: .
v_call: TRBV19
j_call: TRBJ1-5
cdr3_aa: CASSIAGGPQHF
cdr3_nt: TGTGCCAGTAGTATAGCCGGCGGGCCCCAGCATTTT

clone_size: .
d_call: TRBD2
v_call: TRBV11-2
j_call: TRBJ2-2
cdr3_aa: CASSPVRLAGGTGELFF
cdr3_nt: TGTGCCAGCAGCCCCGTGAGACTAGCGGGGGGCACCGGGGAGCTGTTTTTT

clone_size: .
d_call: TRBD2
v_call: TRBV27
j_call: TRBJ2-5
cdr3_aa: CASSPTRGGTQYF
cdr3_nt: TGTGCCAGCAGTCCAACCCGGGGGGGGACCCAGTACTTC

clone_size: .
d_call: TRBD1
v_call: TRBV20-1
j_call: TRBJ1-2
cdr3_aa: CSARTGSGYTF
cdr3_nt: TGCAGTGCTAGGACAGGGAGTGGCTACACCTTC

clone_size: .
d_call: .
v_call: TRBV5-8
j_call: TRBJ2-7
cdr3_aa: CASSFPGYEQYF
cdr3_nt: TGTGCCAGCAGCTTCCCAGGATACGAGCAGTACTTC

clone_size: .
d_call: TRBD1
v_call: TRBV6-5
j_call: TRBJ1-3
cdr3_aa: CASSYSQDRDTIYF
cdr3_nt: TGTGCCAGCAGTTACTCCCAGGACAGGGACACCATATATTTT

clone_size: .
d_call: .
v_call: TRBV18
j_call: TRBJ1-1
cdr3_aa: CASSPKVSGEAFF
cdr3_nt: TGTGCCAGCTCACCAAAGGTTAGCGGTGAAGCTTTCTTT

clone_size: .
d_call: TRBD1
v_call: TRBV28
j_call: TRBJ2-7
cdr3_aa: CAIQGEHEQYF
cdr3_nt: TGTGCCATCCAGGGGGAACACGAGCAGTACTTC

clone_size: .
d_call: TRBD1
v_call: TRBV7-2
j_call: TRBJ2-5
cdr3_aa: CASSFPGTGEETQYF
cdr3_nt: TGTGCCAGCAGCTTTCCCGGGACAGGGGAAGAGACCCAGTACTTC

clone_size: .
d_call: .
v_call: TRBV12-5
j_call: TRBJ2-7
cdr3_aa: CASGHYEQYF
cdr3_nt: TGTGCTAGTGGTCATTACGAGCAGTACTTC

clone_size: .
d_call: .
v_call: TRBV19
j_call: TRBJ2-2
cdr3_aa: CASSIPWTVNTGELFF
cdr3_nt: TGTGCCAGTAGTATACCATGGACTGTGAACACCGGGGAGCTGTTTTTT